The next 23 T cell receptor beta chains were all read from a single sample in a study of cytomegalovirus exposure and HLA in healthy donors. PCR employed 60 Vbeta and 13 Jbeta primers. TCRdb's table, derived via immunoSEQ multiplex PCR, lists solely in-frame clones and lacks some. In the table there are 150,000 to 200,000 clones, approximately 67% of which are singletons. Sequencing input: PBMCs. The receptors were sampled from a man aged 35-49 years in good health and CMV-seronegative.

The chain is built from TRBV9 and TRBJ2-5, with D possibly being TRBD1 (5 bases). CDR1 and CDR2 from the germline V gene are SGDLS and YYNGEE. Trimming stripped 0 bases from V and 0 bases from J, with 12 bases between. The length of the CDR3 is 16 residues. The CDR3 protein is CASSVAADRYQETQYF. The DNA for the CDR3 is TGTGCCAGCAGCGTAGCCGCCGACAGATACCAAGAGACCCAGTACTTC.

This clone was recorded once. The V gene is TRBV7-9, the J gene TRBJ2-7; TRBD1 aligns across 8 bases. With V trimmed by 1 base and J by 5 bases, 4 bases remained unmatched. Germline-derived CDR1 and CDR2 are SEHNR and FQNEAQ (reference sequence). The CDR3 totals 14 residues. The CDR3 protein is CASSLVTGVNEQYF. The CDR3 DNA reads TGTGCCAGCAGCTTAGTGACAGGGGTAAACGAGCAGTACTTC.

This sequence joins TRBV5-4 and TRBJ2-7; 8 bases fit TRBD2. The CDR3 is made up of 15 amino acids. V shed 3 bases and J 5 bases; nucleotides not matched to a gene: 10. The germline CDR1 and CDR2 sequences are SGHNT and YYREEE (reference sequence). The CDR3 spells CASSSGGAGGNEQYF. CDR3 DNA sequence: TGTGCCAGCAGCTCCGGGGGGGCCGGGGGGAACGAGCAGTACTTC.

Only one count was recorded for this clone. This chain's CDR3 is CAWSVRHNEKLFF. Written as DNA, the CDR3 is TGTGCCTGGAGTGTACGACACAATGAAAAACTGTTTTTT. The V call is TRBV30, the J call TRBJ1-4; unclear D gene. Germline CDR1 reads GTSNPN; CDR2 reads SVGIG (reference sequence). V dropped 0 bases and J dropped 5 bases, with 7 bases sitting between them. The length of the CDR3 is 13 residues.

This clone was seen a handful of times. The DNA for the CDR3 is TGTGCCAGCTCACCACAGGGGGATTACGGAAACACCATATATTTT. This codes for CASSPQGDYGNTIYF. The chain has TRBV18 and TRBJ1-3; D might be TRBD1 (6 bases). Between the trimmed V and J ends, which lost 1 base and 4 bases, there was a span of 11 bases. Per germline, CDR1 KGHSH and CDR2 LQKENI. CDR3 length: 15 amino acids.

For the CDR3, the DNA is TGTGCCATCAGTGAGTCACTGGGACTAGCGGGGGTGTATGAGCAGTTCTTC. Translated, it gives CAISESLGLAGVYEQFF. This chain uses TRBV10-3 with TRBJ2-1; TRBD2 aligns across 14 bases. The germline gives CDR1 ENHRY, CDR2 SYGVKD. The V and J ends lost 0 bases and 8 bases, in that order; junction bases with no gene match: 6. This CDR3 is built from 17 residues.

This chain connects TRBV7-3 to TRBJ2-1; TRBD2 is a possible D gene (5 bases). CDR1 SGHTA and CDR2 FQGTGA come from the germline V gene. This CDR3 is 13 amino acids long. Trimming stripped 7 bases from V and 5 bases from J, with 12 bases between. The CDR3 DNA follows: TGTGCCAGCACCCCTCGAGGGCACAATGAGCAGTTCTTC. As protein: CASTPRGHNEQFF.

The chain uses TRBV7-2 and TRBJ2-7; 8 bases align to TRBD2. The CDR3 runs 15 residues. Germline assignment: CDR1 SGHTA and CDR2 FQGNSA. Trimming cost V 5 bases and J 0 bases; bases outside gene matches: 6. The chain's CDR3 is CASSPQRGSSYEQYF. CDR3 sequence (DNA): TGTGCCAGCAGCCCCCAGCGGGGGAGCTCCTACGAGCAGTACTTC.

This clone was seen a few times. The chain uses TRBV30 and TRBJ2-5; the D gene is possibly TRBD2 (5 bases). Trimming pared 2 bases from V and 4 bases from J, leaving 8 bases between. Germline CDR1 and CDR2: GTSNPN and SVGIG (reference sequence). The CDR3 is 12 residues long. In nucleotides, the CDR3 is TGTGCCTGGAGTCCGGGAATAGAGACCCAGTACTTC. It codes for CAWSPGIETQYF. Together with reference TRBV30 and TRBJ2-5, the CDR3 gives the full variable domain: SQTIHQWPATLVQPVGSPLSLECTVEGTSNPNLYWYRQAAGRGLQLLFYSVGIGQISSEVPQNLSASRPQDRQFILSSKKLLLSDSGFYLCAWSPGIETQYFGPGTRLLVL.

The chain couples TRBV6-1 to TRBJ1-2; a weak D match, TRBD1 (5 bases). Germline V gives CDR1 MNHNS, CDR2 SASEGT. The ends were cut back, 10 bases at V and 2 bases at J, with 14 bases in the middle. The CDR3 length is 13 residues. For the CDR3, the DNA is TGTGCCACGCTGGACACCTTGAACTATGGCTACACCTTC. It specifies CATLDTLNYGYTF.

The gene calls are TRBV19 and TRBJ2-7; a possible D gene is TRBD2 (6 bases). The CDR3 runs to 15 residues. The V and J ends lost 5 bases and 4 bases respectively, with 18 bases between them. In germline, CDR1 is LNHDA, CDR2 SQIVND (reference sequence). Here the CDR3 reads CASSPSRLGGYEQYF. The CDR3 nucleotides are TGTGCCAGTAGTCCCTCCAGGCTCGGGGGTTACGAGCAGTACTTC.

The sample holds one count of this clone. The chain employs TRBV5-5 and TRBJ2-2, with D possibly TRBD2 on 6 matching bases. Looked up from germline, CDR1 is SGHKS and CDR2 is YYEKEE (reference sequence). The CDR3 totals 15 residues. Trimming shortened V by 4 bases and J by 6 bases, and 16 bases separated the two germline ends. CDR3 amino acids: CASSRLANLAGELFF. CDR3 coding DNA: TGTGCCAGCAGCCGCCTAGCGAATTTAGCCGGGGAGCTGTTTTTT.

CDR3 residues: CASRTTSGGRNYEQYF. CDR3 coding DNA: TGTGCCAGCAGAACCACTAGCGGGGGCCGTAACTACGAGCAGTACTTC. The V gene is TRBV7-9, the J gene TRBJ2-7; 11 positions match TRBD2. This CDR3 contains 16 residues. Germline V gene sequence: CDR1 SEHNR, CDR2 FQNEAQ (reference sequence). V trimming: 6 bases; J trimming: 3 bases; junction bases outside the gene matches: 10. The full variable domain, in which reference TRBV7-9 and TRBJ2-7 provide the parts outside the CDR3, is DTGVSQNPRHKITKRGQNVTFRCDPISEHNRLYWYRQTLGQGPEFLTYFQNEAQLEKSRLLSDRFSAERPKGSFSTLEIQRTEQGDSAMYLCASRTTSGGRNYEQYFGPGTRLTVT.

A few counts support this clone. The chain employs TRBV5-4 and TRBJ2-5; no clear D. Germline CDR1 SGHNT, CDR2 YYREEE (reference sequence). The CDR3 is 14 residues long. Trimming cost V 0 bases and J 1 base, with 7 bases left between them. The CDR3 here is CASSLAGTQETQYF. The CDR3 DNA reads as TGTGCCAGCAGCTTGGCAGGTACCCAAGAGACCCAGTACTTC.

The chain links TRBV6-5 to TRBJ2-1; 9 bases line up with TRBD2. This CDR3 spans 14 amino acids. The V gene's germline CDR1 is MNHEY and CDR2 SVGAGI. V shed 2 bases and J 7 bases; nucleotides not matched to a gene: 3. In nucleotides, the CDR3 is TGTGCCAGCAGTTACGGGACTAGCCAGAATGAGCAGTTCTTC. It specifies CASSYGTSQNEQFF.

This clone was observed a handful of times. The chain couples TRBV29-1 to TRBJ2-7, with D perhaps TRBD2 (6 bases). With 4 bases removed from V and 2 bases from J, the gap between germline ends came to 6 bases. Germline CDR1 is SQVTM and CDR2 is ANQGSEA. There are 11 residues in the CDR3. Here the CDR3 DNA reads TGCAGCGTTGGACTAGCCTACGAGCAGTACTTC. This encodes CSVGLAYEQYF.

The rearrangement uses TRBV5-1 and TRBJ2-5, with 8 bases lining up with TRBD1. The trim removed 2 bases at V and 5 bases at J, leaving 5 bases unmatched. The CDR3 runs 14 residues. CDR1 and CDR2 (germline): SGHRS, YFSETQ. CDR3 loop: CASSFGQGRETQYF. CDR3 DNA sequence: TGCGCCAGCAGCTTCGGACAGGGACGGGAGACCCAGTACTTC.

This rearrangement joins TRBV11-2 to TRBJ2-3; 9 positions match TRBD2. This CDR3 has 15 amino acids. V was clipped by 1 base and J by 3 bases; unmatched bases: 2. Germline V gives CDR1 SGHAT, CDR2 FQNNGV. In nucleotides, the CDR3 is TGTGCCAGCAGCTTAGTTAGCGGGGGTACAGATACGCAGTATTTT. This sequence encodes CASSLVSGGTDTQYF.

In nucleotides, the CDR3 is TGTGCCAGCAGCCCGGGAGCGGGACCCTCAGGGACCCAGTACTTC. Its translation: CASSPGAGPSGTQYF. The chain links TRBV11-3 to TRBJ2-5; 7 bases line up with TRBD2. With V trimmed by 5 bases and J by 7 bases, 13 bases remained unmatched. There are 15 residues in the CDR3. The V gene's germline CDR1 is SGHNT and CDR2 YENEEA.

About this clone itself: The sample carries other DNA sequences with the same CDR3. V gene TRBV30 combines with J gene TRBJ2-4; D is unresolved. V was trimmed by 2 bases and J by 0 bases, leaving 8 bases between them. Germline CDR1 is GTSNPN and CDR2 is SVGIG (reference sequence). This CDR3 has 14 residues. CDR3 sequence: CAWSLTLAKNIQYF. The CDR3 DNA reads TGTGCCTGGAGTTTGACTTTAGCCAAAAACATTCAGTACTTC.

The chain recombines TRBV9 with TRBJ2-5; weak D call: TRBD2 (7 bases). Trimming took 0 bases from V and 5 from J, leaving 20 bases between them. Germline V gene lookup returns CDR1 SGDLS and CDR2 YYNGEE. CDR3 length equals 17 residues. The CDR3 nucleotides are TGTGCCAGCAGCGTAGTGGGAAGGGCGGGGGCAGGGGAGACCCAGTACTTC. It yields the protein CASSVVGRAGAGETQYF.

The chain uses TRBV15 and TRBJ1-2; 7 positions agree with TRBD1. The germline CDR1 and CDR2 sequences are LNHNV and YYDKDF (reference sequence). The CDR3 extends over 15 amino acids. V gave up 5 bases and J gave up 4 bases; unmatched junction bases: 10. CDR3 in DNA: TGTGCCACCAGCGCCTCGACAGGGCACGGCTATGGCTACACCTTC. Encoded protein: CATSASTGHGYGYTF.

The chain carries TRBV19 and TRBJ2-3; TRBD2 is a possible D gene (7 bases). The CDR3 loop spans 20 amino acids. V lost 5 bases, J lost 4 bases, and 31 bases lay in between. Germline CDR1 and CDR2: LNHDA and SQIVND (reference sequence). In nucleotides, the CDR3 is TGTGCCAGTAGTTCCTACAGGGAGTCGCCGCTAGCGGTTCCTTCAGATACGCAGTATTTT. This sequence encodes CASSSYRESPLAVPSDTQYF. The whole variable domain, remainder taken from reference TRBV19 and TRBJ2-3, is DGGITQSPKYLFRKEGQNVTLSCEQNLNHDAMYWYRQDPGQGLRLIYYSQIVNDFQKGDIAEGYSVSREKKESFPLTVTSAQKNPTAFYLCASSSYRESPLAVPSDTQYFGPGTRLTVL.